This T cell receptor (beta chain) was identified during a study of blood T cell repertoires in COVID-19. At the level of the study: The samples span acute and convalescent COVID-19 from the United States, Italy and Spain. Nucleic acid was either cDNA or gDNA, and it came from T cells, B-cell-depleted T cells, or PBMCs.

Authors' methods: The authors estimated nucleated cell counts from reference gene primer amplification. The data were produced by immunoSEQ multiplex PCR, yet TCRdb's version contains in-frame clones alone and is incomplete. D and trimming were read from the DNA, whereas the V and J calls and clone size are those reported in that table. The repertoire includes over 100,000 clones, roughly 80% of them detected once, and roughly an eighth sits in the top ten. The germline gives CDR1 SGHTA, CDR2 FQGTGA. The CDR3 covers 14 residues. V trimming: 5 bases; J trimming: 5 bases; junction bases outside the gene matches: 4.

The chain employs TRBV7-3 and TRBJ1-2, with 11 positions matching TRBD1. This TCR was sampled from a woman aged 60-75 years with acute or convalescent COVID-19. Sequencing was carried out using peripheral blood. The CDR3 loop reads CASSGTGGRYGYTF. CDR3 coding DNA: TGTGCCAGCAGCGGGACAGGGGGTCGATATGGCTACACCTTC.